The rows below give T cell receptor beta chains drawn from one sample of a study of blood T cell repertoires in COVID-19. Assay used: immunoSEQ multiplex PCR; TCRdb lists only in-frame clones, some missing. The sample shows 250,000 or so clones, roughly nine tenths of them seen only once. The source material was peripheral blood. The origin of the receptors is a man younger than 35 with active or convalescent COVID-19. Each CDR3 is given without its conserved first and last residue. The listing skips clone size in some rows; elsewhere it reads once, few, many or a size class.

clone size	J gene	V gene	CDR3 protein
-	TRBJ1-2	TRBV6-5	ASRTSTGGYYGYT
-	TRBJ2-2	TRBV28	ASSSPSGVVTGELF
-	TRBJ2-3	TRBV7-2	ASSAGTRAQY
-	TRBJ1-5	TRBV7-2	ASSFPGAGSNQPQH
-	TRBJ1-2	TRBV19	ASSILAGEGGYT
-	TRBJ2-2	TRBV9	ASSVAAGGASGELF
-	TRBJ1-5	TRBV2	ASSGQGMGNQPQH
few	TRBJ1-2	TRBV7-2	ASSLWDRAYGYT
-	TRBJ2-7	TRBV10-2	ASSESERSSYEQY
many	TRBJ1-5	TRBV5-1	ASSPGDRDVEPQH
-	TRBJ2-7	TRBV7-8	ASSLVGEDEQY
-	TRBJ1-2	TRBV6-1	ASSPPGPNYGYT
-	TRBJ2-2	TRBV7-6	ASSSGLAGGPAGELF
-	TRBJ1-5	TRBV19	ASSIEAGGGQPQH
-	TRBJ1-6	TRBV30	AWTPAGNSPLH
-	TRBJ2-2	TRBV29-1	SVNYAGLNTGELF
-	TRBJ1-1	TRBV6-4	ASRTVAGNTEAF
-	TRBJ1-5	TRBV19	ASRPTGGFKGNQPQH
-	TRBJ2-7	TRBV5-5	ASSFGTASEQY
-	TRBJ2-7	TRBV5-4	ASSLGRGEQY
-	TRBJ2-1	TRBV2	ASSEALPRSEGALPYNEQF
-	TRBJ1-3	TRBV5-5	ASSQGRGNTIY
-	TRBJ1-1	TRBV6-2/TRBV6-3	ASSKDRYDAF
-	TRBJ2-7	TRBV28	ASSLHGGLRGEQY
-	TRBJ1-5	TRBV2	ASSGDFSNQPQH
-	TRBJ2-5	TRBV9	ASSVEGLAGEETQY
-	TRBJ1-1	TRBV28	ASSLSGEGTEAF
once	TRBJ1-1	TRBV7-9	ASSLGRGTTEAF
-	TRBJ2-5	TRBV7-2	ASSPRGRGHEETQY
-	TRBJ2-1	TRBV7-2	ASSLVWRGDNEQF
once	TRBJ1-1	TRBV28	ASSWAGGAAF
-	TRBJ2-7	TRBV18	ASSPKQGSEQY
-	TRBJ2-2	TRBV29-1	SVAGHKAAGELF
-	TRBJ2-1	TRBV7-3	ASSSTSGRGGEQF
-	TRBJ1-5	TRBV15	ATSTYSILQPQH
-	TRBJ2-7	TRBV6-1	ASSEAQGEQSFYEQY